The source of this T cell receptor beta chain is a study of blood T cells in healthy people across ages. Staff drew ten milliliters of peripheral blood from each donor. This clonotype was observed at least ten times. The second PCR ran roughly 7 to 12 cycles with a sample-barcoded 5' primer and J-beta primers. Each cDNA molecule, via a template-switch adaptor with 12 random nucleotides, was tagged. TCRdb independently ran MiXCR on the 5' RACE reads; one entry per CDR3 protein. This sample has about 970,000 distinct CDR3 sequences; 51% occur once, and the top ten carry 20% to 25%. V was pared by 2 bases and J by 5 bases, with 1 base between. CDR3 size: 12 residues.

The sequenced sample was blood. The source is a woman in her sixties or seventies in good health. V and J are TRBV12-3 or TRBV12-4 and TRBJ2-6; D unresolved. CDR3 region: CASSLRANVLTF. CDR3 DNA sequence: TGTGCCAGCAGTTTAAGGGCCAACGTCCTGACTTTC.